This passage covers 28 T cell receptor beta chains from one sample sequenced in a study of T cells in Graves' hyperthyroidism and ophthalmopathy. The source material, RNA transcripts, was used to amplify TCR beta CDR3 regions. Initially, a first-round RT-PCR of the TCR CDR3 employed the HTBI primer set. MiXCR, applied by TCRdb to the multiplex PCR reads, yields one record per CDR3 protein. The sample lists 600,000 or so distinct CDR3 sequences; about 17% were seen once. Input material: blood. Source of these receptors: a woman aged 30 to 39 with Graves' hyperthyroidism.

This chain joins TRBV6-6 and TRBJ1-3; maybe TRBD1 (5 bases). Germline values: CDR1 MNHNY, CDR2 SVGAGI (reference sequence). Trimming removed 2 bases from V and 2 bases from J, with 13 bases in between. CDR3 length equals 16 residues. The CDR3 here is CASSYDSTGPGNTIYF. As DNA, the CDR3 is TGTGCCAGCAGTTACGACAGCACGGGCCCTGGAAACACCATATATTTT.

The chain combines TRBV7-8 with TRBJ2-1; D possibly corresponds to TRBD2 (6 bases). V was shortened by 1 base and J by 15 bases, with 16 bases between the two germline ends. CDR1 is SGHVS, CDR2 FQNEAQ, per germline. The CDR3 length is 13 residues. CDR3 bases: TGTGCCAGCAGCTTAGGTCTCGTGGAGGGTCCGTTCTTC. Translating gives CASSLGLVEGPFF.

Ten or more counts support this clonotype. The CDR3 loop reads CASSETTGENENIQYF. The CDR3 region has the DNA TGTGCCAGCAGTGAGACGACAGGGGAGAACGAAAACATTCAGTACTTC. This chain connects TRBV2 to TRBJ2-4; 8 bases align to TRBD1. The V and J ends lost 3 bases and 5 bases, in that order; junction bases with no gene match: 9. This CDR3 spans 16 amino acids. Looked up from germline, CDR1 is SNHLY and CDR2 is FYNNEI.

This clonotype occurred many times. V usage is TRBV12-3 or TRBV12-4 and J usage is TRBJ2-3; 7 nucleotides align to TRBD2. The V gene end was trimmed by 6 bases and the J gene end by 3 bases; junction bases not matched to a gene: 3. The CDR3 extends over 13 amino acids. The CDR3 region is CASSGRLTDTQYF. The DNA of the CDR3 is TGTGCCAGCAGCGGGAGGTTGACAGATACGCAGTATTTT.

This sequence joins TRBV11-2 and TRBJ2-1, with 8 nucleotides matching TRBD2. The CDR3 is made up of 12 amino acids. Germline lookup yields CDR1 SGHAT and CDR2 FQNNGV. Trimming cost V 1 base and J 14 bases; bases outside gene matches: 4. The CDR3 DNA reads as TGTGCCAGCAGCTTAGGGGGGACTAGTGAGTTCTTC. Translated, it gives CASSLGGTSEFF.

This clonotype came up a few times. The gene calls are TRBV2 and TRBJ2-5; D ambiguous. V was shortened by 4 bases and J by 2 bases, with 5 bases between the two germline ends. The CDR3 length is 12 residues. CDR1 and CDR2 from the germline V gene are SNHLY and FYNNEI. The CDR3 is CASSVRQETQYF. CDR3 DNA sequence: TGTGCCAGCAGTGTACGGCAAGAGACCCAGTACTTC.

The chain combines TRBV30 with TRBJ1-5; D is perhaps TRBD1 (5 bases). The V end was cut by 3 bases, the J end by 10 bases, with 22 bases between. The germline gives CDR1 GTSNPN, CDR2 SVGIG (reference sequence). This CDR3 spans 15 amino acids. CDR3 in amino acids: CAWSPQWGEERPQHF. The CDR3 DNA is TGTGCCTGGAGCCCCCAGTGGGGGGAAGAACGCCCCCAGCATTTT.

This clonotype was observed at least ten times. The rearrangement joins TRBV11-3 to TRBJ2-3; D is uncertain. V gave up 3 bases and J gave up 2 bases, with 3 bases separating them. Per germline, CDR1 SGHNT and CDR2 YENEEA. The CDR3 is made up of 12 amino acids. The CDR3 bases are TGTGCCAGCAGCTTCCACACAGATACGCAGTATTTT. Its protein is CASSFHTDTQYF.

This clonotype was seen ten or more times. The V and J genes are TRBV19 and TRBJ2-1, with D perhaps assigned TRBD1 or TRBD2 (5 bases each). This CDR3 spans 19 amino acids. Deletions cut 4 bases from V and 6 bases from J, with 28 bases between. Germline V gene data show CDR1 as LNHDA and CDR2 as SQIVND (reference sequence). The CDR3 here is CASSRPRQTGASPRNEQFF. CDR3 DNA sequence: TGTGCCAGTAGTAGGCCCCGACAGACCGGGGCTAGCCCTCGCAATGAGCAGTTCTTC. The whole variable domain, filled in from reference TRBV19 and TRBJ2-1, reads DGGITQSPKYLFRKEGQNVTLSCEQNLNHDAMYWYRQDPGQGLRLIYYSQIVNDFQKGDIAEGYSVSREKKESFPLTVTSAQKNPTAFYLCASSRPRQTGASPRNEQFFGPGTRLTVL.

The chain links TRBV19 to TRBJ1-2; maybe TRBD1 (5 bases). The CDR3 consists of 16 residues. Deletions cut 0 bases from V and 1 base from J, with 12 bases between. Germline CDR1 and CDR2: LNHDA and SQIVND (reference sequence). This CDR3 reads CASSIDLQEVNYGYTF. The CDR3 DNA reads TGTGCCAGTAGTATAGATCTACAGGAGGTTAACTATGGCTACACCTTC.

The chain combines TRBV6-1 with TRBJ1-1; D possibly corresponds to TRBD1 (6 bases). The CDR3 is made up of 15 amino acids. Germline V gives CDR1 MNHNS, CDR2 SASEGT. V lost 5 bases, J lost 0 bases, and 13 bases lay in between. CDR3 in DNA: TGTGCCAGCAGTCCCCCACAGGGAATGAACACTGAAGCTTTCTTT. This encodes CASSPPQGMNTEAFF.

This CDR3 reads CASSSGTAWVELFF. The CDR3 bases are TGTGCCAGCAGCTCCGGGACGGCTTGGGTGGAGCTGTTTTTT. The chain carries TRBV5-6 and TRBJ2-2, with D perhaps being TRBD1 or TRBD2 (5 bases each). Trimming left V 3 bases short and J 10 bases short, with 16 bases between. Germline CDR1 SGHDT, CDR2 YYEEEE. This CDR3 is built from 14 residues.

This clonotype showed up just a few times. The V call is TRBV7-8, the J call TRBJ1-1; no reliable D call. The length of the CDR3 is 13 residues. Germline V gene sequence: CDR1 SGHVS, CDR2 FQNEAQ. Trimming took 1 base from V and 7 from J, leaving 10 bases between them. For the CDR3, the DNA is TGTGCCAGCAGCTTAGTGTGGGATAGTGAAGCTTTCTTT. Amino acid sequence: CASSLVWDSEAFF.

The DNA for the CDR3 is TGCGCCAGCAGCTTGGCCCAGATGAACACCGGGGAGCTGTTTTTT. Protein product: CASSLAQMNTGELFF. V usage is TRBV5-1 and J usage is TRBJ2-2, with D unclear. V was clipped by 0 bases and J by 1 base, with 7 bases between them. The CDR3 consists of 15 residues. Germline V gene lookup returns CDR1 SGHRS and CDR2 YFSETQ.

This clonotype occurred once. A much larger clone sits a single nucleotide away, making a read error possible. V gene TRBV7-9 combines with J gene TRBJ2-5; D gene ambiguous. V lost 5 bases to trimming and J lost 5 bases, with 15 bases between them. Per the germline V gene, CDR1 is SEHNR and CDR2 is FQNEAQ (reference sequence). The CDR3 extends over 14 amino acids. CDR3 protein: CASSLQWIGETQYF. CDR3 DNA: TGTGCCAGCAGCCTACAGTGGATAGGGGAGACCCAGTACTTC.

This clonotype was observed at least ten times. The chain recombines TRBV28 with TRBJ1-1, with a tentative D call TRBD1 (5 bases). The CDR3 loop spans 17 amino acids. The V end lost 3 bases, the J end lost 3 bases, and 20 bases lay between the germline ends. The germline V gene encodes CDR1 MDHEN and CDR2 SYDVKM. The CDR3 here is CASSFRGELPTDTEAFF. CDR3 bases: TGTGCCAGCAGTTTCCGGGGGGAACTGCCTACGGACACTGAAGCTTTCTTT. Complete variable domain (other parts from reference TRBV28 and TRBJ1-1): DVKVTQSSRYLVKRTGEKVFLECVQDMDHENMFWYRQDPGLGLRLIYFSYDVKMKEKGDIPEGYSVSREKKERFSLILESASTNQTSMYLCASSFRGELPTDTEAFFGQGTRLTVV.

The gene calls are TRBV20-1 and TRBJ1-5; D is uncertain. V lost 0 bases to trimming and J lost 3 bases, with 15 bases between them. The germline V gene encodes CDR1 DFQATT and CDR2 SNEGSKA (reference sequence). The CDR3 contains 16 residues. The CDR3 here is CSARDQVYSPNQPQHF. The CDR3 coding sequence is TGCAGTGCTAGAGATCAGGTTTACAGCCCCAATCAGCCCCAGCATTTT.

This clonotype came up many times. The rearrangement uses TRBV24-1 and TRBJ2-7; a possible D gene is TRBD2 (6 bases). This CDR3 spans 16 amino acids. V gave up 2 bases and J gave up 5 bases, with 18 bases separating them. From germline, CDR1 is KGHDR and CDR2 SFDVKD. CDR3 coding DNA: TGTGCCACCAGTGATTCGCTTAGTGGGAGGACCCACGAGCAGTACTTC. Translation: CATSDSLSGRTHEQYF.

This clonotype was seen ten or more times. CDR3 loop: CSVEVPLAAGSTDTQYF. The CDR3 bases are TGCAGCGTTGAAGTTCCCCTAGCGGCAGGTAGCACAGATACGCAGTATTTT. The V call is TRBV29-1, the J call TRBJ2-3, with 7 bases identical to TRBD2. This CDR3 is 17 amino acids long. The ends lost 1 base at V and 0 bases at J; junction bases unmatched: 10. Germline CDR1 and CDR2: SQVTM and ANQGSEA.

The chain recombines TRBV11-2 with TRBJ2-7, with a weak D call TRBD1 (8 bases). Trimming removed 5 bases at V and 7 bases at J, with 15 bases between. This CDR3 is built from 13 residues. Germline CDR1 is SGHAT and CDR2 is FQNNGV. The CDR3 DNA reads as TGTGCCAGCAGCAATACAGGGGGAGGGGAGCAGTACTTC. This sequence encodes CASSNTGGGEQYF.

This clonotype was observed a few times. The chain carries TRBV29-1 and TRBJ2-2; possibly TRBD1 for D (6 bases). V was shortened by 7 bases and J by 3 bases, with 9 bases between the two germline ends. CDR1 and CDR2 (germline): SQVTM, ANQGSEA. This CDR3 has 12 amino acids. CDR3 coding DNA: TGCAGCGGGGGACATCACACCGGGGAGCTGTTTTTT. It yields the protein CSGGHHTGELFF.

The chain links TRBV3-1 to TRBJ1-5; TRBD1 aligns across 12 bases. This CDR3 comprises 17 residues. Germline CDR1 LGHDT, CDR2 YNNKEL (reference sequence). With V trimmed by 3 bases and J by 5 bases, 8 bases remained unmatched. For the CDR3, the DNA is TGTGCCAGCAGCCAGGCCGGGACAGGGGGCATCGATCAGCCCCAGCATTTT. Amino acid sequence: CASSQAGTGGIDQPQHF.

The J gene is TRBJ2-1, the V gene TRBV30; D remains unclear. Trimming left V 4 bases short and J 4 bases short, with 5 bases between. The CDR3 has 11 amino acids. From germline, CDR1 is GTSNPN and CDR2 SVGIG (reference sequence). CDR3 loop: CAWNSYNEQFF. The CDR3 region has the DNA TGTGCCTGGAACTCTTACAATGAGCAGTTCTTC.

At least ten counts were recorded for this clonotype. The chain employs TRBV11-2 and TRBJ2-2; the D gene is possibly TRBD2 (6 bases). Germline V gene sequence: CDR1 SGHAT, CDR2 FQNNGV. V was cut by 3 bases and J by 1 base, with 9 bases left in between. The CDR3 is 15 amino acids. The CDR3 DNA sequence: TGTGCCAGCAGCTTGGGACTGATGAACACCGGGGAGCTGTTTTTT. Its protein product is CASSLGLMNTGELFF.

This clonotype was picked up many times. The chain joins TRBV6-1 to TRBJ1-1, with D tentatively TRBD1 (6 bases). The CDR3 covers 15 residues. V was pared by 7 bases and J by 0 bases, with 15 bases between. CDR1 is MNHNS, CDR2 SASEGT, per germline. CDR3 nucleotide sequence: TGTGCCAGCACCCGATCGGGGGCCGTGAACACTGAAGCTTTCTTT. Amino acids: CASTRSGAVNTEAFF.

The rearrangement links TRBV20-1 to TRBJ2-2; TRBD1 might be the D (5 bases). Germline V gives CDR1 DFQATT, CDR2 SNEGSKA (reference sequence). Trimming removed 5 bases at V and 1 base at J, with 5 bases between. This CDR3 is built from 12 residues. In nucleotides, the CDR3 is TGCAGTGCTGACAGGAACACCGGGGAGCTGTTTTTT. Translating it yields CSADRNTGELFF.

The sample holds a few counts of this clonotype. At one of its ends the junction is not consistent with the germline gene, which may arise from a read error. V is TRBV30 and J is TRBJ2-7, with a weak D call TRBD1 (6 bases). The CDR3 sequence is 13 residues long. In germline, CDR1 is GTSNPN, CDR2 SVGIG (reference sequence). The CDR3: CTWSATGPYEQYF. The CDR3 DNA follows: TGTACCTGGAGTGCGACAGGACCCTACGAGCAGTACTTC. Complete variable domain (other parts from reference TRBV30 and TRBJ2-7): SQTIHQWPATLVQPVGSPLSLECTVEGTSNPNLYWYRQAAGRGLQLLFYSVGIGQISSEVPQNLSASRPQDRQFILSSKKLLLSDSGFYLCTWSATGPYEQYFGPGTRLTVT.

Many counts were recorded for this clonotype. This chain uses TRBV6-2 or TRBV6-3 with TRBJ2-7; 12 bases are shared with TRBD2. This CDR3 spans 14 amino acids. V shed 3 bases, J shed 6 bases, and the junction held 3 bases outside the gene matches. Germline V CDR1 and CDR2: MNHEY, SVGEGT. For the CDR3, the DNA is TGTGCCAGCAGTTATTTGACTAGCGGGAGCGAGCAGTACTTC. This translates into CASSYLTSGSEQYF.